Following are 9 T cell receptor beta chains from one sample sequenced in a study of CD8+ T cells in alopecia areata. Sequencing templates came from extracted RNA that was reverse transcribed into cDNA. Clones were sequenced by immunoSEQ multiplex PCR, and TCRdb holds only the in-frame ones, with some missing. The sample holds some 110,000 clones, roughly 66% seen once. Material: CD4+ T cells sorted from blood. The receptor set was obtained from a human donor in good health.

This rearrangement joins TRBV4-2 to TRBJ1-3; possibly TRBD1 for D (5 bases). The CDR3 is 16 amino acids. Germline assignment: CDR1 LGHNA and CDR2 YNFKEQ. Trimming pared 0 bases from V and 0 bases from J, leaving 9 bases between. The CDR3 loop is CASSQDLGASGNTIYF. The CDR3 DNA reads TGTGCCAGCAGCCAAGACCTCGGGGCCTCTGGAAACACCATATATTTT.

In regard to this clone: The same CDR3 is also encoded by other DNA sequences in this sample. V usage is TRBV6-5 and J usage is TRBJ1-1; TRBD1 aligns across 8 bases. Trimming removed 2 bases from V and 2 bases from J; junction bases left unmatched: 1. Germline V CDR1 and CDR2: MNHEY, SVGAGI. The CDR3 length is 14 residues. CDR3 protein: CASSYGQGNTEAFF. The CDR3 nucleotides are TGTGCCAGCAGTTACGGACAGGGAAACACTGAAGCTTTCTTT.

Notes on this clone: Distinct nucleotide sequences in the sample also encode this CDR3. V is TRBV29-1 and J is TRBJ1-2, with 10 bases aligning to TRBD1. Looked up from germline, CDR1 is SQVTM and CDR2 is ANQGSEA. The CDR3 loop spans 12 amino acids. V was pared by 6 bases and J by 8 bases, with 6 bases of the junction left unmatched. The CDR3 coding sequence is TGCAGCGTAGGAGGACAGGGGGGCGGCTACACCTTC. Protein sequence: CSVGGQGGGYTF.

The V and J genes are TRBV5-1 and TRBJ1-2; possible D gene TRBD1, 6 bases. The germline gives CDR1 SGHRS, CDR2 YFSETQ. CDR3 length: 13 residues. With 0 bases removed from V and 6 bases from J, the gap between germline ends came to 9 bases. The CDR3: CASSLGDINGYTF. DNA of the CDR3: TGCGCCAGCAGCTTGGGGGACATTAATGGCTACACCTTC.

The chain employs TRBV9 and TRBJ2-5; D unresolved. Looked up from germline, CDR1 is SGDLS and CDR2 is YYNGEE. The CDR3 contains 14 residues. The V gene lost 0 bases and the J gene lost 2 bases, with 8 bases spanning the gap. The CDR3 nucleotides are TGTGCCAGCAGCGTAGGTGGTGGGCAAGAGACCCAGTACTTC. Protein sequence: CASSVGGGQETQYF. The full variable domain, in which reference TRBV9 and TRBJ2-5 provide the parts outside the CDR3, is DSGVTQTPKHLITATGQRVTLRCSPRSGDLSVYWYQQSLDQGLQFLIQYYNGEERAKGNILERFSAQQFPDLHSELNLSSLELGDSALYFCASSVGGGQETQYFGPGTRLLVL.

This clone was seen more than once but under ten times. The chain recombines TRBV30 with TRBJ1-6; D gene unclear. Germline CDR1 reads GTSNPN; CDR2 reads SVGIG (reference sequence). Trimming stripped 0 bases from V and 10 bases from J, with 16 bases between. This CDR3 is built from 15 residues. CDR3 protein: CAWSVRAAPGSPLHF. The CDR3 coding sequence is TGTGCCTGGAGTGTACGGGCTGCCCCCGGATCACCCCTCCACTTT.

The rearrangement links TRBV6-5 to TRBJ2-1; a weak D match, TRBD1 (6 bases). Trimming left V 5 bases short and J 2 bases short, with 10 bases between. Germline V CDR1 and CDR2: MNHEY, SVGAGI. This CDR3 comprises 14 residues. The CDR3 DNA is TGTGCCAGCAGTCCCAGGGGTGCCTACAATGAGCAGTTCTTC. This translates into CASSPRGAYNEQFF.

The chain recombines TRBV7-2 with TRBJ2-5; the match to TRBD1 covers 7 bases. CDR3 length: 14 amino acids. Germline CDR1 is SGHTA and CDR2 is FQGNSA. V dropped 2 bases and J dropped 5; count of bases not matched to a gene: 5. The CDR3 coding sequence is TGTGCCAGCAGCTTACAGGGGGTATTGGAGACCCAGTACTTC. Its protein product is CASSLQGVLETQYF.

Here the CDR3 DNA reads TGTGCCAGCAGCGTGGGACTAGCGATATACAATGAGCAGTTCTTC. Its protein product is CASSVGLAIYNEQFF. The V and J genes are TRBV9 and TRBJ2-1; 10 bases agree with TRBD2. The germline CDR1 and CDR2 sequences are SGDLS and YYNGEE. J lost 4 bases, V lost 2 bases, and 3 bases had no gene match. CDR3 size: 15 residues.